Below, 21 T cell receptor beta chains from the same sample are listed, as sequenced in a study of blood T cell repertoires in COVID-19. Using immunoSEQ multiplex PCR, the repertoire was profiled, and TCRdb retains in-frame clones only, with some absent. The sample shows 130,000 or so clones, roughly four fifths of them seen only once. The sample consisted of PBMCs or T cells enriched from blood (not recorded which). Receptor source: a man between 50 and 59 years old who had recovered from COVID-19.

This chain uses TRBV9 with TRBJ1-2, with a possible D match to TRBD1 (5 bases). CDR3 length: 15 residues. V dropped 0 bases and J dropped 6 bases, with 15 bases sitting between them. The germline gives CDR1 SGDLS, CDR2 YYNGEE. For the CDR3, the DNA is TGTGCCAGCAGCGTAGGAGGCAGGGATGTGGATGGCTACACCTTC. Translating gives CASSVGGRDVDGYTF.

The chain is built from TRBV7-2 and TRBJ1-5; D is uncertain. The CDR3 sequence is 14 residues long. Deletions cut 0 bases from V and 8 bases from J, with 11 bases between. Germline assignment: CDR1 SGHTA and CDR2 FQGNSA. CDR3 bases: TGTGCCAGCAGCTTAGCGGCACGGGGAGAGCCCCAGCATTTT. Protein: CASSLAARGEPQHF. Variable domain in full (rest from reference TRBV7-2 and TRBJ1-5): GAGVSQSPSNKVTEKGKDVELRCDPISGHTALYWYRQSLGQGLEFLIYFQGNSAPDKSGLPSDRFSAERTGGSVSTLTIQRTQQEDSAVYLCASSLAARGEPQHFGDGTRLSIL.

CDR3 protein: CASSLTGAYNEQFF. The CDR3 DNA sequence: TGTGCCAGCAGTTTGACCGGAGCCTACAATGAGCAGTTCTTC. The V and J genes are TRBV6-2 or TRBV6-3 and TRBJ2-1; D is uncertain. Looked up from germline, CDR1 is MNHEY and CDR2 is SVGEGT. The CDR3 is 14 amino acids. V lost 4 bases and J 2 bases, leaving 9 bases between the germline ends.

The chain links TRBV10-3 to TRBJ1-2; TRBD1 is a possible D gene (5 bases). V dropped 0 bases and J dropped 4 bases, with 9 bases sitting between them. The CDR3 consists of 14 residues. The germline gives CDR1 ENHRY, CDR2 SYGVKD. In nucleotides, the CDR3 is TGTGCCATCAGTGAGTCAGGGGCATTCTATGGCTACACCTTC. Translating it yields CAISESGAFYGYTF.

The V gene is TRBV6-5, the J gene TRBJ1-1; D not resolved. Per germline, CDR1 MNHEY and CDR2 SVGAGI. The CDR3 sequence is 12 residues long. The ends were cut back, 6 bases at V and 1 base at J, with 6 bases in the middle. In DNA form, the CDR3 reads TGTGCCAGCAGGTCGTCGAACACTGAAGCTTTCTTT. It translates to CASRSSNTEAFF.

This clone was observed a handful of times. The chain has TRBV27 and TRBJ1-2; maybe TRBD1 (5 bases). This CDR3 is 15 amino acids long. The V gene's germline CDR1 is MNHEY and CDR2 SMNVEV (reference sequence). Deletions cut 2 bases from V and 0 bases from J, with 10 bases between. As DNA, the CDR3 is TGTGCCAGCAGTTTAGGGGCAGGGCCTAACTATGGCTACACCTTC. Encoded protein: CASSLGAGPNYGYTF.

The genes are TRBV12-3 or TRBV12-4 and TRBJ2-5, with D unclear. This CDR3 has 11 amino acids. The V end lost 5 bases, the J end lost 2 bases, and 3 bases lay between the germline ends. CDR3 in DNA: TGTGCCAGCAGTCCTCAAGAGACCCAGTACTTC. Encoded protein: CASSPQETQYF.

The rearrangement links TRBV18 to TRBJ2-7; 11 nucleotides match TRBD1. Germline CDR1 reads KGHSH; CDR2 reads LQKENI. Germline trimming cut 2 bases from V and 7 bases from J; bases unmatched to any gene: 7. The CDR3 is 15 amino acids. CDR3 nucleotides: TGTGCCAGCTCACCATTGGGACAGGGGGATGGAGAGCAGTACTTC. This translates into CASSPLGQGDGEQYF. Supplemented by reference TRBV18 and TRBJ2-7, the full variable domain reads NAGVMQNPRHLVRRRGQEARLRCSPMKGHSHVYWYRQLPEEGLKFMVYLQKENIIDESGMPKERFSAEFPKEGPSILRIQQVVRGDSAAYFCASSPLGQGDGEQYFGPGTRLTVT.

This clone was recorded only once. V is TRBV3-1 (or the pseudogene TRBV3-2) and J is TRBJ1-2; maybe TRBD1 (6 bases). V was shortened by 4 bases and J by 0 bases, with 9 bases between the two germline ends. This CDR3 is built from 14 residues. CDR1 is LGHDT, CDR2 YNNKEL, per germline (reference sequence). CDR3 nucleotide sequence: TGTGCCAGCAGCCTCCGGACAGCTAACTATGGCTACACCTTC. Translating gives CASSLRTANYGYTF.

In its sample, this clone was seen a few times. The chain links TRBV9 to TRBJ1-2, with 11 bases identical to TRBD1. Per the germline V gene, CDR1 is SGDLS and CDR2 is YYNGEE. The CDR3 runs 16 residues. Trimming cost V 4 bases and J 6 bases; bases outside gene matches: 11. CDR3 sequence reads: CASSLPGRTGGDGYTF. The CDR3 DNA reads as TGTGCCAGCAGCCTCCCAGGGAGGACAGGGGGCGATGGCTACACCTTC.

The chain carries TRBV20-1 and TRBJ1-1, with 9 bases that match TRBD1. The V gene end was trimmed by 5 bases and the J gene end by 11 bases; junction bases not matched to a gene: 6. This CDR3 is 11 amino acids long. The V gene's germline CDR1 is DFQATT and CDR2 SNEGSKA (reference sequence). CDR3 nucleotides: TGCAGTGCTGGACAGGGGCTACGGGCTTTCTTT. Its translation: CSAGQGLRAFF.

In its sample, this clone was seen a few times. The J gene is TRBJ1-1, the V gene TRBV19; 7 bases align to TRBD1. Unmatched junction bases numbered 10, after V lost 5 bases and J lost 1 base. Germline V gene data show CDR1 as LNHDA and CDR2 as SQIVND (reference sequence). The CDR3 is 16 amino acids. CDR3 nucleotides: TGTGCCAGTAGTGTCCGACAGGGTTTATCGAACACTGAAGCTTTCTTT. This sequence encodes CASSVRQGLSNTEAFF.

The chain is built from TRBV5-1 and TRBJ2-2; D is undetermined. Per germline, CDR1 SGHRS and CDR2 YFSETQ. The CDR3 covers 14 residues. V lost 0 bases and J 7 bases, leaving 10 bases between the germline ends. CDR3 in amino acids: CASSLESGFGELFF. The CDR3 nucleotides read TGCGCCAGCAGCTTGGAATCCGGGTTCGGGGAGCTGTTTTTT.

The CDR3 DNA follows: TGTGCCAGCAACCCGTCGGGAGATACAGTCTATGGCTACACCTTC. The encoded protein is CASNPSGDTVYGYTF. The gene calls are TRBV6-5 and TRBJ1-2; D not certain. CDR3 size: 15 residues. V lost 7 bases to trimming and J lost 4 bases, with 19 bases between them. Germline CDR1 reads MNHEY; CDR2 reads SVGAGI.

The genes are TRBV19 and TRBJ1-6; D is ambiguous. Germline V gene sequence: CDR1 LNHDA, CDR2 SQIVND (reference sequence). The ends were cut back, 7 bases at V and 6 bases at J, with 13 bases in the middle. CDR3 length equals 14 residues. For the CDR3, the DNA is TGTGCCAGTAAAGGCAGGCAGATTAATTCACCCCTCCACTTT. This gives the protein CASKGRQINSPLHF. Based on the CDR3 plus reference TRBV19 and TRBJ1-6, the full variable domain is DGGITQSPKYLFRKEGQNVTLSCEQNLNHDAMYWYRQDPGQGLRLIYYSQIVNDFQKGDIAEGYSVSREKKESFPLTVTSAQKNPTAFYLCASKGRQINSPLHFGNGTRLTVT.

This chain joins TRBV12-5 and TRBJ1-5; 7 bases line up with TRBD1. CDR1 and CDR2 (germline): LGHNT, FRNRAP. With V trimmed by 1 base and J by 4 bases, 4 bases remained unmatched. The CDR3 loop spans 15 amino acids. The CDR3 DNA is TGTGCTAGTGGTTTGGAAGGACAGGCGAATCAGCCCCAGCATTTT. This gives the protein CASGLEGQANQPQHF.

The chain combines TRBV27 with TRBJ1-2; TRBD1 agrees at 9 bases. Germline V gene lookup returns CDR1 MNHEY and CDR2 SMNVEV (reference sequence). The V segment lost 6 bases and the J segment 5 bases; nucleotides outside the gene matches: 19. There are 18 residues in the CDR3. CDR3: CASSRKTGGAGGRYGYTF. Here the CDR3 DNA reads TGTGCCAGCAGCCGAAAAACAGGGGGCGCCGGTGGACGGTATGGCTACACCTTC.

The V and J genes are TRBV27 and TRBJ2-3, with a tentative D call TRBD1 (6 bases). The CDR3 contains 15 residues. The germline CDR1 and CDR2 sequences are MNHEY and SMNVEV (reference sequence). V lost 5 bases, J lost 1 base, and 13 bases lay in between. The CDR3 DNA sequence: TGTGCCAGCAGTCCGCGGACAGCAGGCACAGATACGCAGTATTTT. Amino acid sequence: CASSPRTAGTDTQYF.

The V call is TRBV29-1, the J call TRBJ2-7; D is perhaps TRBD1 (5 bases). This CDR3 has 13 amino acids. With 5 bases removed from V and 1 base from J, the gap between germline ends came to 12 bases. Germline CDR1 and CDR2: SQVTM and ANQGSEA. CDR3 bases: TGCAGCGTTATACCTACAGGTTCCTACGAGCAGTACTTC. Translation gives CSVIPTGSYEQYF.

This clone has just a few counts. The CDR3 DNA follows: TGTGCCAGCAGCTTAGAGGGGCAGAGTCCGTACCAAGAGACCCAGTACTTC. Translating it yields CASSLEGQSPYQETQYF. This rearrangement joins TRBV7-9 to TRBJ2-5, with D tentatively TRBD1 (5 bases). V dropped 1 base and J dropped 0 bases, with 15 bases sitting between them. The length of the CDR3 is 17 residues. Per germline, CDR1 SEHNR and CDR2 FQNEAQ (reference sequence). The whole variable domain, remainder taken from reference TRBV7-9 and TRBJ2-5, is DTGVSQNPRHKITKRGQNVTFRCDPISEHNRLYWYRQTLGQGPEFLTYFQNEAQLEKSRLLSDRFSAERPKGSFSTLEIQRTEQGDSAMYLCASSLEGQSPYQETQYFGPGTRLLVL.

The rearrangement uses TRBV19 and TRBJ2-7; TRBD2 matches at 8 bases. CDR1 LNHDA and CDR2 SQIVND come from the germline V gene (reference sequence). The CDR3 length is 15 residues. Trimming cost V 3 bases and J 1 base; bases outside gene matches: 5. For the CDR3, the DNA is TGTGCCAGTAGTATCCGGGGGGGCGGGTCCTACGAGCAGTACTTC. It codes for CASSIRGGGSYEQYF. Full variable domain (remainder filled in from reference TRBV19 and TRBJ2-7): DGGITQSPKYLFRKEGQNVTLSCEQNLNHDAMYWYRQDPGQGLRLIYYSQIVNDFQKGDIAEGYSVSREKKESFPLTVTSAQKNPTAFYLCASSIRGGGSYEQYFGPGTRLTVT.